This T cell receptor (beta chain) was sequenced during a study of cytomegalovirus exposure and HLA in healthy donors. Overall study: The study's early data release held some 85 million unique TCRs from HLA-typed donors.

This CDR3 region has 11 residues. CDR1 is DFQATT, CDR2 SNEGSKA, per germline (reference sequence). V lost 6 bases to trimming and J lost 6 bases, with 12 bases between them. Findings of the study overall: Some V segments could not be told apart, so they were left out, TRBV6-2 and TRBV6-3 among them. In a later analysis, TCR beta V- and J-gene trimming showed a link to a missense DCLRE1C variant.

Worth noting for this clone: Its antigen is currently unknown.

PCR employed 60 Vbeta and 13 Jbeta primers. Repertoires were generated with immunoSEQ multiplex PCR, while TCRdb's copy carries only in-frame clones and drops some. The sample holds 89,000 or so clones, more than 60% seen once. The origin of this receptor is a boy younger than 18 in good health and CMV-seronegative. This chain connects TRBV20-1 to TRBJ2-7; tentatively, D is TRBD2 (7 bases). The specimen was PBMCs. CDR3 in DNA: TGCAGTGCGGAGGGGGGGGGCGAGCAGTACTTC. It yields the protein CSAEGGGEQYF.